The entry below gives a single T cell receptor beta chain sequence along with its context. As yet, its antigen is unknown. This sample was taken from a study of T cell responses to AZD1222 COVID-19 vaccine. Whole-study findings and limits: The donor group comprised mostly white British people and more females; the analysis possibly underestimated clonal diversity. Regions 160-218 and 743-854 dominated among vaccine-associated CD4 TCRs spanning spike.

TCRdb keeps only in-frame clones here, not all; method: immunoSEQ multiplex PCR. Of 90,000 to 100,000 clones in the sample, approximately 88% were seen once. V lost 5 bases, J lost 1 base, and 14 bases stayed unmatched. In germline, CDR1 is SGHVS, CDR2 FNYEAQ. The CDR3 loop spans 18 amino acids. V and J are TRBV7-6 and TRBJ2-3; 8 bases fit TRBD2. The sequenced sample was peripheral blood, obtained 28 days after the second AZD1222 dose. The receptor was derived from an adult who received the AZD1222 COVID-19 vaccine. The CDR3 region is CASSATHPGRGGTDTQYF. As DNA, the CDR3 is TGTGCCAGCAGCGCTACACACCCTGGGCGGGGGGGCACAGATACGCAGTATTTT.